The clone carrying this T cell receptor beta chain was counted at least ten times. Its matching antigen is unknown. The cDNA had a unique molecular identifier and a template-switch universal primer site. TCRdb re-called the 5' RACE reads through MiXCR, storing one row per CDR3 protein. The sample lists 350,000 to 600,000 distinct CDR3 sequences, more than 13% occurring once. These data are taken from a study of identical twins. Points from the study as a whole: Partial confounding of zero-insertion analyses by invariant MAIT and iNKT cells was possible. Low generation probability was overrepresented in out-of-frame alpha sequences shared by twins.

This CDR3 comprises 14 residues. J gave up 3 bases and V 9 bases, and 4 bases lay outside the gene matches. Germline CDR1 is MNHEY and CDR2 is SVGEGT. These sequences were also reported in another study, on yellow fever vaccine responses in identical twins. As that study records: Twins reportedly showed a vaccine T cell response that seemed partly convergent and partly personalized.

Sequenced sample: CD4+ T cells sorted from blood. J is TRBJ2-3 and V is TRBV6-2 or TRBV6-3; 12 bases map to TRBD2. This sequence originates from a woman younger than 35 in good health. The CDR3 loop is CASSTSGRTDTQYF. CDR3 coding DNA: TGTGCCAGTTCGACTAGCGGGAGAACAGATACGCAGTATTTT.